This record concerns one T cell receptor (beta chain) sequence. As yet, its antigen is unknown. These data originate in a study of PD-1 blockade in classical Hodgkin lymphoma. Study-level findings and limits: CD4+ TCR diversity, unlike CD8+, climbed significantly by C4D1. Exclusion applied to patients who initiated nivolumab less than 1 year following ASCT.

Libraries were prepared by immunoSEQ multiplex PCR; TCRdb keeps only in-frame clonotypes and omits some of them. The profile covers around 50,000 clones, with roughly 80% appearing a single time and around 12% taken by the ten largest. This CDR3 has 15 amino acids. The V segment lost 4 bases and the J segment 4 bases; nucleotides outside the gene matches: 6. From germline, CDR1 is ENHRY and CDR2 SYGVKD. Documented time point: cycle 4 day 1 (C4D1), after less than seven weeks of nivolumab. Every patient was affected by relapse after autologous stem cell transplantation, while exposure to brentuximab vedotin was not uniform. Best outcomes ranged across complete response, partial response and progressive disease.

The input for sequencing was peripheral blood mononuclear cells (PBMCs), taken before the fourth cycle of nivolumab. This chain connects TRBV10-3 to TRBJ1-2; 10 nucleotides line up with TRBD1. This clonotype originated in a human donor with classical Hodgkin lymphoma. The CDR3 region has the DNA TGTGCCATCAGTGCTGGGACAGGGGTTGTCTATGGCTACACCTTC. Residues: CAISAGTGVVYGYTF.